Shown below are 29 T cell receptor beta chains from a single sample sequenced in a study of OX40 agonist ivuxolimab in advanced cancers. Produced via immunoSEQ multiplex PCR; TCRdb's table is partial and in-frame only. The sample carries 90,000 to 100,000 clones, under 85% recorded once. Sequenced material: CD4+ or CD8+ T cells sorted from blood, taken in a trial of the OX40 agonist ivuxolimab. The receptor source for this set is an adult with an advanced solid tumor such as melanoma, head and neck, liver or kidney cancer.

At least ten counts were recorded for this clone. This chain links TRBV7-9 with TRBJ2-7; TRBD2 might be the D (5 bases). CDR3 length: 14 residues. Trimming stripped 5 bases from V and 5 bases from J, with 16 bases between. Germline CDR1 and CDR2: SEHNR and FQNEAQ (reference sequence). CDR3 sequence: CASSPRTLDDEQYF. CDR3 coding DNA: TGTGCCAGCAGCCCCCGGACTCTAGATGACGAGCAGTACTTC.

The chain has TRBV7-2 and TRBJ2-7; D is perhaps TRBD1 (6 bases). Deletions cut 2 bases from V and 6 bases from J, with 11 bases between. The CDR3 contains 13 residues. Germline V CDR1 and CDR2: SGHTA, FQGNSA. The CDR3: CASSLQQGREQYF. The CDR3 bases are TGTGCCAGCAGCTTACAACAGGGCCGCGAGCAGTACTTC. The variable domain in full, completed from reference TRBV7-2 and TRBJ2-7, reads GAGVSQSPSNKVTEKGKDVELRCDPISGHTALYWYRQSLGQGLEFLIYFQGNSAPDKSGLPSDRFSAERTGGSVSTLTIQRTQQEDSAVYLCASSLQQGREQYFGPGTRLTVT.

The rearrangement joins TRBV30 to TRBJ1-1; D call uncertain. Trimming removed 2 bases at V and 4 bases at J, with 14 bases between. This CDR3 region has 14 residues. Germline V gene data show CDR1 as GTSNPN and CDR2 as SVGIG (reference sequence). CDR3 sequence: CAWSSRSRSTEAFF. The CDR3 DNA reads TGTGCCTGGAGTTCCCGTAGCCGTTCCACTGAAGCTTTCTTT.

This chain connects TRBV25-1 to TRBJ2-3; D may be TRBD2 (5 bases). Germline V gene sequence: CDR1 MGHDK, CDR2 SYGVNS. The CDR3 extends over 15 amino acids. Trimming left V 7 bases short and J 2 bases short, with 16 bases between. This chain's CDR3 is CASTLSGEFTDTQYF. The CDR3 coding sequence is TGTGCCAGCACTCTAAGCGGAGAGTTCACAGATACGCAGTATTTT.

The rearrangement links TRBV28 to TRBJ1-2; tentatively, D is TRBD1 (6 bases). V lost 6 bases, J lost 8 bases, and 19 bases lay in between. The germline V gene encodes CDR1 MDHEN and CDR2 SYDVKM. The CDR3 consists of 14 residues. The DNA for the CDR3 is TGTGCCAGCAGGACCCAGGGGACCTTTGGGGGCTACACCTTC. It yields the protein CASRTQGTFGGYTF.

This chain joins TRBV6-5 and TRBJ1-1; D perhaps matches TRBD1 (5 bases). Germline loops: CDR1 MNHEY, CDR2 SVGAGI. The V end lost 2 bases, the J end lost 1 base, and 5 bases lay between the germline ends. This CDR3 spans 13 amino acids. CDR3 sequence reads: CASSYQGNTEAFF. The CDR3, as DNA: TGTGCCAGCAGTTACCAGGGGAACACTGAAGCTTTCTTT.

The V and J genes are TRBV10-3 and TRBJ2-5; D is tentatively TRBD1 or TRBD2 (5 bases each). The DNA end favors TRBJ2-7, so the J call may be wrong. The CDR3 extends over 13 amino acids. Germline CDR1 reads ENHRY; CDR2 reads SYGVKD. As DNA, the CDR3 is TGTGCCACATCACCGGGACCTCGAGACGAGCAGTACTTC. Translated: CATSPGPRDEQYF.

The chain combines TRBV9 with TRBJ1-2, with D unclear. Looked up from germline, CDR1 is SGDLS and CDR2 is YYNGEE. The CDR3 is made up of 14 amino acids. Trimming left V 4 bases short and J 5 bases short, with 15 bases between. For the CDR3, the DNA is TGTGCCAGCAGCCCAAGCCCTGGGAGGTATGGCTACACCTTC. Translated, it gives CASSPSPGRYGYTF.

The rearrangement links TRBV5-1 to TRBJ2-7; D possibly corresponds to TRBD2 (6 bases). CDR3 length: 16 amino acids. The V and J ends lost 0 bases and 0 bases respectively, with 13 bases between them. The germline V gene encodes CDR1 SGHRS and CDR2 YFSETQ. The CDR3 here is CASSLVGGDSSYEQYF. In DNA form, the CDR3 reads TGCGCCAGCAGCTTGGTTGGCGGGGATAGCTCCTACGAGCAGTACTTC.

This clone was seen just once. The chain couples TRBV6-6 to TRBJ2-3; D may be TRBD2 (5 bases). The CDR3 loop spans 13 amino acids. Deletions cut 4 bases from V and 2 bases from J, with 7 bases between. CDR1 is MNHNY, CDR2 SVGAGI, per germline (reference sequence). CDR3 DNA: TGTGCCAGCAGTTCCGGGAACACAGATACGCAGTATTTT. It specifies CASSSGNTDTQYF.

The rearrangement joins TRBV15 to TRBJ1-2; D is unclear. The germline gives CDR1 LNHNV, CDR2 YYDKDF (reference sequence). The CDR3 contains 11 residues. V lost 6 bases and J 2 bases, leaving 4 bases between the germline ends. In nucleotides, the CDR3 is TGTGCCACCAGACAGAACTATGGCTACACCTTC. Translated, it gives CATRQNYGYTF.

The chain carries TRBV7-3 and TRBJ1-5; 7 bases are shared with TRBD1. Germline CDR1 reads SGHTA; CDR2 reads FQGTGA. V trimming: 5 bases; J trimming: 7 bases; junction bases outside the gene matches: 11. The CDR3 contains 15 residues. The chain's CDR3 is CASSALTGYGQPQHF. The CDR3 region has the DNA TGTGCCAGCAGCGCCCTGACAGGGTACGGACAGCCCCAGCATTTT.

This chain joins TRBV28 and TRBJ2-7, with TRBD2 identical over 10 bases. This CDR3 comprises 14 residues. Germline CDR1 is MDHEN and CDR2 is SYDVKM. The V and J ends lost 7 bases and 7 bases, in that order; junction bases with no gene match: 10. The CDR3 nucleotides are TGTGCCAGCACCAACCTAGCGGGAGCTCGAGAGCAGTACTTC. Translating gives CASTNLAGAREQYF.

The sample holds one count of this clone. This sequence joins TRBV9 and TRBJ2-3; 7 bases align to TRBD1. This CDR3 region has 12 residues. Germline lookup yields CDR1 SGDLS and CDR2 YYNGEE. V shed 6 bases, J shed 6 bases, and the junction held 4 bases outside the gene matches. CDR3 sequence (DNA): TGTGCCAGCACCGACAGGGTCGATACGCAGTATTTT. Protein: CASTDRVDTQYF.

The chain employs TRBV19 and TRBJ2-2; D uncertain. Trimming took off 3 bases at V and 3 bases at J, with 17 bases between the two ends. CDR1 LNHDA and CDR2 SQIVND come from the germline V gene (reference sequence). The length of the CDR3 is 17 residues. The CDR3 DNA reads TGTGCCAGTAGTATGTGGTCGAGACGGAAGTACACCGGGGAGCTGTTTTTT. This encodes CASSMWSRRKYTGELFF.

The chain is built from TRBV9 and TRBJ2-1, with D perhaps matching TRBD2 (6 bases). The ends were cut back, 3 bases at V and 5 bases at J, with 12 bases in the middle. The CDR3 length is 14 residues. CDR1 and CDR2 (germline): SGDLS, YYNGEE. The CDR3 DNA reads TGTGCCAGCAGCGGAGGGGTAGCGGACAATGAGCAGTTCTTC. It is translated as CASSGGVADNEQFF.

V gene TRBV5-1 combines with J gene TRBJ2-1, with D tentatively TRBD2 (5 bases). Trimming cost V 0 bases and J 10 bases, with 5 bases left between them. The CDR3 spans 11 residues. The germline CDR1 and CDR2 sequences are SGHRS and YFSETQ. This CDR3 reads CASSLAGEQFF. The CDR3 nucleotides read TGCGCCAGCAGCTTGGCGGGGGAGCAGTTCTTC. The variable domain in full, completed from reference TRBV5-1 and TRBJ2-1, reads KAGVTQTPRYLIKTRGQQVTLSCSPISGHRSVSWYQQTPGQGLQFLFEYFSETQRNKGNFPGRFSGRQFSNSRSEMNVSTLELGDSALYLCASSLAGEQFFGPGTRLTVL.

The chain uses TRBV30 and TRBJ2-1; 7 bases match TRBD2. Germline V gene lookup returns CDR1 GTSNPN and CDR2 SVGIG (reference sequence). This CDR3 region has 11 residues. Here the CDR3 DNA reads TGTGCAGGGAGGGATTACAATGAGCAGTTCTTC. Translated, it gives CAGRDYNEQFF.

This chain uses TRBV29-1 with TRBJ2-7, with 10 bases identical to TRBD2. The germline V gene has CDR1 SQVTM and CDR2 ANQGSEA. V lost 0 bases and J lost 2; bases outside the gene matches: 13. The CDR3 loop spans 18 amino acids. CDR3 bases: TGCAGCGTTGAAGATCCAGGGCTAGCGGGAGCGGGGGCCTACGAGCAGTACTTC. As protein: CSVEDPGLAGAGAYEQYF.

This clone was seen only a few times. The V gene is TRBV7-3, the J gene TRBJ2-1; 7 positions agree with TRBD2. This CDR3 has 15 residues. Germline V CDR1 and CDR2: SGHTA, FQGTGA. V gave up 6 bases and J gave up 9 bases; unmatched junction bases: 14. The CDR3 DNA reads as TGTGCCAGCAGTATGCACTGGCGGGGAGGGAGTGAGCAGTTCTTC. Translation: CASSMHWRGGSEQFF.

This chain uses TRBV9 with TRBJ1-1; D is unclear. Germline CDR1 and CDR2: SGDLS and YYNGEE. The CDR3 is made up of 13 amino acids. V gave up 1 base and J gave up 2 bases, with 6 bases separating them. CDR3 protein: CASSVKHNTEAFF. The CDR3 nucleotides are TGTGCCAGCAGCGTAAAACACAACACTGAAGCTTTCTTT.

This sequence joins TRBV5-6 and TRBJ2-7; D not resolved. Germline lookup yields CDR1 SGHDT and CDR2 YYEEEE. The CDR3 totals 13 residues. Trimming pared 0 bases from V and 3 bases from J, leaving 7 bases between. The CDR3 region is CASSLGRDYEQYF. The CDR3 region has the DNA TGTGCCAGCAGCTTGGGACGCGACTACGAGCAGTACTTC.

The chain combines TRBV19 with TRBJ2-1; 10 bases fit TRBD2. CDR3 size: 16 residues. Per germline, CDR1 LNHDA and CDR2 SQIVND (reference sequence). J gave up 4 bases and V 5 bases, and 8 bases lay outside the gene matches. The DNA for the CDR3 is TGTGCCAGTAGTCCAGTGGGACTAGCGCCTTACAATGAGCAGTTCTTC. This codes for CASSPVGLAPYNEQFF.

This clone was picked up a small number of times. This chain joins TRBV11-2 and TRBJ1-3; D uncertain. Germline CDR1 SGHAT, CDR2 FQNNGV. Trimming stripped 7 bases from V and 4 bases from J, with 11 bases between. The CDR3 loop spans 13 amino acids. CDR3 loop: CASTNTVGNTIYF. The CDR3 bases are TGTGCCAGCACCAATACTGTGGGAAACACCATATATTTT.

Only a few counts were recorded for this clone. The rearrangement links TRBV5-1 to TRBJ2-7, with 7 bases that match TRBD1. The CDR3 consists of 14 residues. Germline CDR1 SGHRS, CDR2 YFSETQ. Trimming at V came to 4 bases and at J to 0 bases, leaving 4 bases not matched to a gene. CDR3 nucleotides: TGCGCCAGCAGCCGAGACAGGGTCTCCTACGAGCAGTACTTC. Translating it yields CASSRDRVSYEQYF. The full variable domain, completed using reference TRBV5-1 and TRBJ2-7, is KAGVTQTPRYLIKTRGQQVTLSCSPISGHRSVSWYQQTPGQGLQFLFEYFSETQRNKGNFPGRFSGRQFSNSRSEMNVSTLELGDSALYLCASSRDRVSYEQYFGPGTRLTVT.

The chain is built from TRBV6-5 and TRBJ1-1, with 8 bases identical to TRBD1. Unmatched junction bases numbered 7, after V lost 7 bases and J lost 6 bases. The CDR3 has 13 amino acids. The germline gives CDR1 MNHEY, CDR2 SVGAGI. CDR3 bases: TGTGCCAGCACCCGGACAGGGCGGCCTGAAGCTTTCTTT. Its protein is CASTRTGRPEAFF.

V gene TRBV18 combines with J gene TRBJ2-5; D not certain. This CDR3 has 13 residues. Germline CDR1 is KGHSH and CDR2 is LQKENI. V shed 4 bases and J shed 4 bases, with 10 bases lying between them. Here the CDR3 DNA reads TGTGCCAGCTCACAGGGTATTGGAGAGACCCAGTACTTC. Encoded protein: CASSQGIGETQYF.

The rearrangement joins TRBV19 to TRBJ2-7; D remains ambiguous. V was clipped by 1 base and J by 3 bases, with 7 bases between them. CDR3 length: 13 amino acids. CDR1 is LNHDA, CDR2 SQIVND, per germline (reference sequence). The CDR3 region is CASSIAPGYEQYF. CDR3 nucleotide sequence: TGTGCCAGTAGTATAGCGCCGGGCTACGAGCAGTACTTC.

The gene calls are TRBV14 and TRBJ2-7, with 7 bases fitting TRBD2. Trimming cost V 4 bases and J 5 bases; bases outside gene matches: 8. Germline lookup yields CDR1 SGHDN and CDR2 FVKESK. The CDR3 contains 14 residues. CDR3: CASSRGGSIDEQYF. The CDR3 DNA sequence: TGTGCCAGCAGCCGTGGCGGGAGTATCGACGAGCAGTACTTC.